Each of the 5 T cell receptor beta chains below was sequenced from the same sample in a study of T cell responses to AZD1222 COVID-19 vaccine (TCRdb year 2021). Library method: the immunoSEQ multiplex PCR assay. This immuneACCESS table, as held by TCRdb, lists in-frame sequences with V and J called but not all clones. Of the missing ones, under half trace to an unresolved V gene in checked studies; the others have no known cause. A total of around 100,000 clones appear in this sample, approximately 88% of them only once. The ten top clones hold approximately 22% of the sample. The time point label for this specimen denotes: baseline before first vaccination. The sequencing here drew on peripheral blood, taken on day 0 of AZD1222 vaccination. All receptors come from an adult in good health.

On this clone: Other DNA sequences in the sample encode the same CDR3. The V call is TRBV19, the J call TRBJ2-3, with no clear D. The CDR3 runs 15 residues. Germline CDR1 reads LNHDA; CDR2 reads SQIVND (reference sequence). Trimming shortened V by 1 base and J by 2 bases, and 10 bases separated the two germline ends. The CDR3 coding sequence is TGTGCCAGTAGTATAGGGGCAGGTCCCACAGATACGCAGTATTTT. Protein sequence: CASSIGAGPTDTQYF.

The CDR3 DNA sequence: TGTGCCAGCAGCTTGGGACAGTATAGCAATCAGCCCCAGCATTTT. Its translation: CASSLGQYSNQPQHF. This chain links TRBV5-6 with TRBJ1-5; D may be TRBD1 (5 bases). CDR1 is SGHDT, CDR2 YYEEEE, per germline. V was trimmed by 0 bases and J by 0 bases, leaving 7 bases between them. The CDR3 is 15 residues long.

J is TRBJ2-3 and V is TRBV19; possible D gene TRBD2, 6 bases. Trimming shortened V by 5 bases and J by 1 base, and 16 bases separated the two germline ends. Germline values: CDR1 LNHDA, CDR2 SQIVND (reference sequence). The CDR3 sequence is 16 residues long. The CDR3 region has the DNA TGTGCCAGTAGTCCGCGGGGAAGGGAGGGCACAGATACGCAGTATTTT. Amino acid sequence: CASSPRGREGTDTQYF.

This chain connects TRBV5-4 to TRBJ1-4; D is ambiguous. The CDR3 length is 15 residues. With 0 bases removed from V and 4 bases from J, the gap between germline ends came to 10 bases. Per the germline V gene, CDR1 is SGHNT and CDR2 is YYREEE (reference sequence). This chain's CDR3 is CASSLGAGYNEKLFF. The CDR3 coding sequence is TGTGCCAGCAGCTTGGGGGCGGGGTATAATGAAAAACTGTTTTTT. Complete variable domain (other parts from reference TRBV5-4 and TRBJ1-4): ETGVTQSPTHLIKTRGQQVTLRCSSQSGHNTVSWYQQALGQGPQFIFQYYREEENGRGNFPPRFSGLQFPNYSSELNVNALELDDSALYLCASSLGAGYNEKLFFGSGTQLSVL.

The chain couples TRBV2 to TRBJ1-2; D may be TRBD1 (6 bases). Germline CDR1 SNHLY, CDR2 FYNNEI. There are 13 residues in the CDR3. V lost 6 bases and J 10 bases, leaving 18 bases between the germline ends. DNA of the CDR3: TGTGCCAGCAGCCAGACAGGAGGCCGGGTCTACACCTTC. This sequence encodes CASSQTGGRVYTF.